This TCR beta chain was profiled in a study of blood T cell repertoires in COVID-19. Study background: Specimens from acute and convalescent COVID-19 originated in the United States, Italy and Spain. From T cells, B-cell-depleted T cells, or PBMCs came the material, which was cDNA or gDNA.

Patients in Seattle were enrolled during active infection, then followed longitudinally. Repertoires were generated with immunoSEQ multiplex PCR, while TCRdb's copy carries only in-frame clones and drops some. The sample has a few hundred thousand clones, approximately 88% seen once. This CDR3 has 17 amino acids. V lost 0 bases and J lost 4, with 20 bases in between. Germline loops: CDR1 SGHTS, CDR2 YDEGEE. The chain has TRBV5-8 and TRBJ2-7; D perhaps matches TRBD1 (6 bases). What was sequenced was peripheral blood. This TCR was sampled from a woman aged 25 to 39 with COVID-19, enrolled during active disease. This CDR3 reads CASSLERGPGQNYEQYF. The CDR3 region has the DNA TGTGCCAGCAGCTTGGAGCGCGGCCCCGGACAGAATTACGAGCAGTACTTC.